This T cell receptor (beta chain) was found in a study of lymphopenia after photon versus proton radiotherapy. About this clone itself: An end of the junction differs from the germline gene, which may be a read error. The identical CDR3 is also encoded by other nucleotide sequences in the sample.

The table came from immunoSEQ multiplex PCR; TCRdb's copy has only in-frame clones and leaves some out. The sample has fewer than 25,000 clones; 84% are singletons. This CDR3 has 15 residues. Germline V gene lookup returns CDR1 MGHRA and CDR2 YSYEKL. The chain has TRBV4-1 and TRBJ2-4; TRBD1 matches 7 bases. The starting material was peripheral blood, obtained from a patient treated with photon-based radiotherapy. The clonotype comes from a woman aged 45 to 65 with pancreatic cancer. The CDR3 nucleotides read TGCGCTAGCAGCCAAGATCCAGGGGGTGGAAACATTCAGTACTTC. Its translation: CASSQDPGGGNIQYF.